The 24 T cell receptor beta chains below all came from one sample that was sequenced in a study of vaccination and CD4 T cells after COVID-19. Treatment described: roughly 11-day PBMC culture with coronavirus spike peptide pools or control peptides (ViraFEST assay). CD4+ T-cell collection from the unexposed donor predated the COVID-19 pandemic (2011-2018). At the Johns Hopkins FTIC core, DNA taken from cultured CD4+ T cells was sequenced by way of the Oncomine TCR Beta short-read assay. A single record per CDR3 protein comes from TCRdb applying MiXCR to the PCR reads. The sample holds more than 4,500 distinct CDR3 sequences; roughly 41% are singletons and the top ten take approximately 30%. The antigens for these receptors are not known. Sequencing used CD4+ T cells from blood, cultured in vitro. The receptors originated from a human donor in good health.

The sample holds a few counts of this clonotype. CDR3: CASSLRDTEAFF. The CDR3 DNA follows: TGTGCCAGCAGTTTACGGGACACTGAAGCTTTCTTT. V and J are TRBV12-3 or TRBV12-4 and TRBJ1-1; D gene ambiguous. V was clipped by 2 bases and J by 3 bases, with 4 bases between them. This CDR3 contains 12 residues.

By share, this clonotype counts as medium-sized. The gene calls are TRBV27 and TRBJ1-5; D possibly corresponds to TRBD1 (6 bases). The CDR3 has 15 amino acids. Looked up from germline, CDR1 is MNHEY and CDR2 is SMNVEV (reference sequence). Between the trimmed V and J ends, which lost 8 bases and 0 bases, there was a span of 14 bases. CDR3 nucleotide sequence: TGTGCCAGCGCCCGGACAGTTTATAGCAATCAGCCCCAGCATTTT. Translation: CASARTVYSNQPQHF.

This chain connects TRBV7-6 to TRBJ2-7; 9 bases agree with TRBD1. V was pared by 1 base and J by 6 bases, with 10 bases of the junction left unmatched. CDR1 SGHVS and CDR2 FNYEAQ come from the germline V gene. The CDR3 covers 16 residues. The CDR3 is CASSLVSGTGSVEQYF. The CDR3 DNA is TGTGCCAGCAGCTTAGTATCTGGGACAGGGTCCGTCGAGCAGTACTTC.

This clonotype was seen a few times. The chain is built from TRBV6-2 or TRBV6-3 and TRBJ2-1; D ambiguous. Germline CDR1 MNHEY, CDR2 SVGEGT. The CDR3 totals 13 residues. Trimming shortened V by 5 bases and J by 4 bases, and 9 bases separated the two germline ends. The CDR3 nucleotides are TGTGCCAGCAGTCGGTCTGAATACAATGAGCAGTTCTTC. Protein sequence: CASSRSEYNEQFF.

This chain links TRBV11-3 with TRBJ2-3; 10 bases fit TRBD1. Germline-derived CDR1 and CDR2 are SGHNT and YENEEA. Trimming removed 5 bases from V and 2 bases from J; junction bases left unmatched: 16. The CDR3 covers 19 residues. CDR3 in amino acids: CASSVGNPWDRGLTDTQYF. CDR3 in DNA: TGTGCCAGCAGCGTTGGAAATCCGTGGGACAGGGGTCTCACAGATACGCAGTATTTT.

This chain's CDR3 is CASSLDIASTDTQYF. The CDR3, as DNA: TGTGCCAGCAGCTTAGACATCGCTAGCACAGATACGCAGTATTTT. This sequence joins TRBV7-2 and TRBJ2-3; D unresolved. CDR1 SGHTA and CDR2 FQGNSA come from the germline V gene. This CDR3 has 15 residues. Trimming removed 1 base from V and 0 bases from J, with 8 bases in between.

This chain links TRBV7-6 with TRBJ1-3, with unresolved D. This CDR3 is built from 13 residues. CDR1 SGHVS and CDR2 FNYEAQ come from the germline V gene. V was trimmed by 1 base and J by 4 bases, leaving 5 bases between them. The CDR3 bases are TGTGCCAGCAGCTTAGAGCCGGGAAACACCATATATTTT. Its protein is CASSLEPGNTIYF.

The CDR3 region is CASSLALNGQGSTDTQYF. Here the CDR3 DNA reads TGTGCCAGCAGCTTAGCGCTAAATGGGCAGGGGTCCACAGATACGCAGTATTTT. The chain has TRBV7-9 and TRBJ2-3, with D perhaps matching TRBD1 (6 bases). Germline values: CDR1 SEHNR, CDR2 FQNEAQ (reference sequence). The V and J ends lost 0 bases and 2 bases respectively, with 18 bases between them. CDR3 length: 18 amino acids.

This clonotype was recorded a few times. The gene calls are TRBV6-2 or TRBV6-3 and TRBJ1-5, with 8 bases aligning to TRBD1. V lost 5 bases and J lost 0; bases outside the gene matches: 9. In germline, CDR1 is MNHEY, CDR2 SVGEGT. This CDR3 spans 17 amino acids. CDR3 DNA sequence: TGTGCCAGCAGTCGCCGACAGGGGAGGTATAGCAATCAGCCCCAGCATTTT. Amino acids: CASSRRQGRYSNQPQHF.

The chain links TRBV7-9 to TRBJ2-1; 8 bases are a match to TRBD1. The germline CDR1 and CDR2 sequences are SEHNR and FQNEAQ (reference sequence). The V segment lost 4 bases and the J segment 2 bases; nucleotides outside the gene matches: 4. The CDR3 is made up of 15 amino acids. CDR3 nucleotide sequence: TGTGCCAGCAGCTCCGGACAGGGTACCTACAATGAGCAGTTCTTC. Amino acid sequence: CASSSGQGTYNEQFF. Full variable domain (missing parts from reference TRBV7-9 and TRBJ2-1): DTGVSQNPRHKITKRGQNVTFRCDPISEHNRLYWYRQTLGQGPEFLTYFQNEAQLEKSRLLSDRFSAERPKGSFSTLEIQRTEQGDSAMYLCASSSGQGTYNEQFFGPGTRLTVL.

This clonotype was found once. V is TRBV10-2 and J is TRBJ1-5, with D unclear. The CDR3 extends over 14 amino acids. The V and J ends lost 5 bases and 4 bases respectively, with 12 bases between them. Germline assignment: CDR1 WSHSY and CDR2 SAAADI. The DNA of the CDR3 is TGCGCCAGCAGTCAGCACGGTAGGAATCAGCCCCAGCATTTT. This codes for CASSQHGRNQPQHF.

The chain uses TRBV5-1 and TRBJ1-1; 7 nucleotides agree with TRBD1. V was clipped by 4 bases and J by 4 bases; unmatched bases: 7. The CDR3 contains 14 residues. Germline CDR1 is SGHRS and CDR2 is YFSETQ. CDR3 region: CASSEKQGVTEAFF. CDR3 bases: TGCGCCAGCAGCGAAAAGCAGGGGGTCACTGAAGCTTTCTTT.

For this clonotype: One end of the junction does not line up with germline, which may come from a read error. V usage is TRBV19 and J usage is TRBJ1-5; D perhaps matches TRBD1 (6 bases). The CDR3 is 15 amino acids. The germline V gene has CDR1 LNHDA and CDR2 SQIVND (reference sequence). The CDR3: CVSSTGGAGNQPQHF. CDR3 DNA sequence: TGTGTCAGTAGTACTGGGGGCGCGGGCAATCAGCCCCAGCATTTT.

This clonotype occurred a few times. This chain links TRBV18 with TRBJ1-5; TRBD1 matches at 7 bases. Trimming at V came to 2 bases and at J to 5 bases, leaving 9 bases not matched to a gene. The CDR3 runs 16 residues. Germline V gene sequence: CDR1 KGHSH, CDR2 LQKENI. The DNA for the CDR3 is TGTGCCAGCTCACCATTGGCGGCAGGGGGAGATCAGCCCCAGCATTTT. Protein: CASSPLAAGGDQPQHF. Combining the CDR3 with reference TRBV18 and TRBJ1-5 gives the whole variable domain NAGVMQNPRHLVRRRGQEARLRCSPMKGHSHVYWYRQLPEEGLKFMVYLQKENIIDESGMPKERFSAEFPKEGPSILRIQQVVRGDSAAYFCASSPLAAGGDQPQHFGDGTRLSIL.

There are a few counts of this clonotype. The gene calls are TRBV3-1 and TRBJ1-1; TRBD1 agrees at 8 bases. CDR3 length: 12 amino acids. CDR1 LGHDT and CDR2 YNNKEL come from the germline V gene (reference sequence). The V segment lost 3 bases and the J segment 10 bases; nucleotides outside the gene matches: 4. The CDR3 protein is CASSQQGAGAFF. CDR3 DNA sequence: TGTGCCAGCAGCCAGCAGGGGGCGGGAGCTTTCTTT. The whole variable domain, remainder taken from reference TRBV3-1 and TRBJ1-1, is DTAVSQTPKYLVTQMGNDKSIKCEQNLGHDTMYWYKQDSKKFLKIMFSYNNKELIINETVPNRFSPKSPDKAHLNLHINSLELGDSAVYFCASSQQGAGAFFGQGTRLTVV.

The sample holds a few counts of this clonotype. This sequence joins TRBV19 and TRBJ1-2, with 7 nucleotides matching TRBD1. Germline V gene data show CDR1 as LNHDA and CDR2 as SQIVND (reference sequence). J gave up 5 bases and V 9 bases, and 12 bases lay outside the gene matches. This CDR3 is built from 14 residues. CDR3: CASPGQRNRYGYTF. CDR3 DNA sequence: TGTGCCAGCCCGGGACAGCGCAACAGATATGGCTACACCTTC.

This clonotype has a handful of counts. The chain joins TRBV27 to TRBJ2-1; possibly TRBD2 for D (5 bases). Germline lookup yields CDR1 MNHEY and CDR2 SMNVEV (reference sequence). The V gene lost 5 bases and the J gene lost 9 bases, with 11 bases spanning the gap. This CDR3 spans 12 amino acids. The CDR3 coding sequence is TGTGCCAGCAGTCCACTAGAGGGTGAGCAGTTCTTC. It codes for CASSPLEGEQFF.

This clonotype has a handful of counts. V usage is TRBV7-9 and J usage is TRBJ1-1; tentatively, D is TRBD1 (5 bases). The V gene's germline CDR1 is SEHNR and CDR2 FQNEAQ (reference sequence). Trimming left V 0 bases short and J 8 bases short, with 10 bases between. The CDR3 is made up of 13 amino acids. The CDR3, as DNA: TGTGCCAGCAGCTTAGCAGGGGCGCGGGAAGCTTTCTTT. The encoded protein is CASSLAGAREAFF. The variable domain in full, completed from reference TRBV7-9 and TRBJ1-1, reads DTGVSQNPRHKITKRGQNVTFRCDPISEHNRLYWYRQTLGQGPEFLTYFQNEAQLEKSRLLSDRFSAERPKGSFSTLEIQRTEQGDSAMYLCASSLAGAREAFFGQGTRLTVV.

The rearrangement joins TRBV5-4 to TRBJ2-1; 8 bases are shared with TRBD2. The ends lost 4 bases at V and 4 bases at J; junction bases unmatched: 10. The CDR3 is made up of 16 amino acids. CDR1 and CDR2 from the germline V gene are SGHNT and YYREEE (reference sequence). CDR3 amino acids: CASSPEQRGPYNEQFF. The CDR3 coding sequence is TGTGCCAGCAGCCCGGAACAGCGGGGGCCGTACAATGAGCAGTTCTTC.

This clonotype was observed a few times. The rearrangement links TRBV7-2 to TRBJ2-1, with 8 bases fitting TRBD2. V gave up 1 base and J gave up 8 bases; unmatched junction bases: 7. Germline CDR1 SGHTA, CDR2 FQGNSA. The CDR3 totals 15 residues. The CDR3 here is CASSLGTGGPYEQFF. CDR3 DNA: TGTGCCAGCAGCTTAGGAACGGGAGGGCCGTATGAGCAGTTCTTC.

This rearrangement joins TRBV12-3 or TRBV12-4 to TRBJ2-1; tentative D call: TRBD1 (7 bases). Between the trimmed V and J ends, which lost 0 bases and 5 bases, there was a span of 17 bases. The CDR3 extends over 17 amino acids. The CDR3: CASSLAGVRGDHNEQFF. CDR3 nucleotides: TGTGCCAGCAGTTTAGCGGGGGTCAGGGGGGACCACAATGAGCAGTTCTTC.

This clonotype was detected a few times. The chain combines TRBV20-1 with TRBJ1-6; no firm D call. The CDR3 is 16 amino acids. V lost 0 bases and J 5 bases, leaving 14 bases between the germline ends. CDR1 and CDR2 (germline): DFQATT, SNEGSKA (reference sequence). CDR3 sequence reads: CSARDRHRANNSPLHF. In DNA form, the CDR3 reads TGCAGTGCTAGAGACCGACACCGGGCGAATAATTCACCCCTCCACTTT.

V and J are TRBV20-1 and TRBJ2-3, with D maybe TRBD2 (7 bases). CDR1 is DFQATT, CDR2 SNEGSKA, per germline (reference sequence). The length of the CDR3 is 13 residues. Deletions cut 7 bases from V and 3 bases from J, with 14 bases between. The CDR3 region is CSVLGGLTDTQYF. The CDR3 bases are TGCAGTGTTCTCGGGGGGCTTACAGATACGCAGTATTTT.

This rearrangement joins TRBV7-9 to TRBJ2-1; D gene ambiguous. Germline V gene sequence: CDR1 SEHNR, CDR2 FQNEAQ (reference sequence). The CDR3 totals 14 residues. V was shortened by 2 bases and J by 4 bases, with 9 bases between the two germline ends. The CDR3 reads CASSLSGFYNEQFF. CDR3 nucleotides: TGTGCCAGCAGCTTATCGGGCTTTTACAATGAGCAGTTCTTC.